The source of this TCR beta chain is a study of cytomegalovirus exposure and HLA in healthy donors. 60 Vbeta and 13 Jbeta primers were used in PCR. Sequencing was performed with immunoSEQ multiplex PCR; in TCRdb, only in-frame clones are kept and a portion is missing. Its clone listing holds 150,000 to 200,000 clones. Study-wide results and limits: Productive status was seen about 90% or about 30% of the time for most TCR beta V segments in an earlier analysis.

Of note for this clone: The antigen is not known.

This TCR was sampled from a woman between 55 and 75 years old in good health and CMV-seronegative. Material for sequencing was PBMCs.

CDR3 residues: CATTPGTGDNEQFF. The DNA for the CDR3 is TGTGCCACGACTCCCGGGACAGGGGACAATGAGCAGTTCTTC. This rearrangement joins TRBV10-3 to TRBJ2-1; 10 nucleotides line up with TRBD1. Trimming at V came to 10 bases and at J to 5 bases, leaving 8 bases not matched to a gene. Germline V CDR1 and CDR2: ENHRY, SYGVKD. The CDR3 totals 14 residues.